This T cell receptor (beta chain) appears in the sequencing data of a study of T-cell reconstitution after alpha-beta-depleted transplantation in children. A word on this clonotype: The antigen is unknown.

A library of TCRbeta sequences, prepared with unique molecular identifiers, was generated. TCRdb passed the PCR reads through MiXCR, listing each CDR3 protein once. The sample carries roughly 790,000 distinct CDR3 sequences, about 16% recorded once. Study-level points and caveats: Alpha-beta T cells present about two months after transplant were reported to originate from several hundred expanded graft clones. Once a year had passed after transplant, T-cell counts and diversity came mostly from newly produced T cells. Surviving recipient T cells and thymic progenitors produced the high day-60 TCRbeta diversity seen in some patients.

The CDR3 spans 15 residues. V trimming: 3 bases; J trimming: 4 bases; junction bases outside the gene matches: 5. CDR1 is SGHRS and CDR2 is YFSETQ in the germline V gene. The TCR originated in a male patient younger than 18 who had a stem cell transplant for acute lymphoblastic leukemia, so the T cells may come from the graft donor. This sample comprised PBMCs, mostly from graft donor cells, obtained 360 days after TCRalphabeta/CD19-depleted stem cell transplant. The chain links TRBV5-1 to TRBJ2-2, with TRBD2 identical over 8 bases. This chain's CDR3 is CASSYGLAGTGELFF. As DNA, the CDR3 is TGCGCCAGCAGCTACGGACTAGCAGGCACCGGGGAGCTGTTTTTT.